The 27 T cell receptor beta chains listed next were all sequenced from one sample in a study of blood T cell repertoires in COVID-19. Method: immunoSEQ multiplex PCR; TCRdb's copy keeps in-frame clones and lacks some. The profile covers fewer than 200,000 clones, with 80% to 90% appearing a single time and approximately 4% taken by the ten largest. The sample comprised PBMCs or T cells enriched from blood (not recorded which). Receptor source: a woman aged 50 to 65 in a cohort exposed to, infected with or recovered from COVID-19 (not recorded which).

The J gene is TRBJ1-4, the V gene TRBV5-4; D possibly corresponds to TRBD1 (6 bases). V lost 4 bases to trimming and J lost 0 bases, with 10 bases between them. The CDR3 is 15 residues long. Germline CDR1 SGHNT, CDR2 YYREEE (reference sequence). The CDR3 coding sequence is TGTGCCAGCAGCCCGGGGGGCACAACTAATGAAAAACTGTTTTTT. Its translation is CASSPGGTTNEKLFF.

V and J are TRBV5-4 and TRBJ2-4, with 7 bases matching TRBD1. Per the germline V gene, CDR1 is SGHNT and CDR2 is YYREEE (reference sequence). The CDR3 contains 16 residues. J was trimmed by 6 bases and V by 0 bases; bases with no gene match: 9. The CDR3 DNA reads TGTGCCAGCAGCTTGGCAACGGACAGGAGTGGAAACATTCAGTACTTC. This gives the protein CASSLATDRSGNIQYF.

The V call is TRBV27, the J call TRBJ2-7; 8 bases agree with TRBD2. The V segment lost 4 bases and the J segment 2 bases; nucleotides outside the gene matches: 13. Per germline, CDR1 MNHEY and CDR2 SMNVEV (reference sequence). The CDR3 has 17 amino acids. CDR3 in DNA: TGTGCCAGCAGTTCCCGGGGATTAGGCGGGAGGCCCTACGAGCAGTACTTC. Its translation is CASSSRGLGGRPYEQYF.

This clone was recorded once. This chain links TRBV19 with TRBJ1-5; no clear D. V shed 1 base and J shed 2 bases, with 6 bases lying between them. Germline assignment: CDR1 LNHDA and CDR2 SQIVND (reference sequence). The CDR3 length is 14 residues. CDR3 nucleotides: TGTGCCAGTAGTATAGGAGAGGGCAATCAGCCCCAGCATTTT. Its translation is CASSIGEGNQPQHF.

This rearrangement joins TRBV25-1 to TRBJ2-7; D is uncertain. CDR3 length: 15 residues. V shed 3 bases and J shed 0 bases, with 12 bases lying between them. CDR1 is MGHDK, CDR2 SYGVNS, per germline. In DNA form, the CDR3 reads TGTGCCAGCAGTGATGTTTACGGCGGCTCCTACGAGCAGTACTTC. Protein product: CASSDVYGGSYEQYF.

This sequence joins TRBV28 and TRBJ1-4; no firm D call. Germline V gives CDR1 MDHEN, CDR2 SYDVKM. The CDR3 runs 15 residues. With 10 bases removed from V and 12 bases from J, the gap between germline ends came to 27 bases. Here the CDR3 DNA reads TGTGCCACCGCCCCGGAAGGGTCGGGGATACGGGAACTGTTTTTT. Its translation: CATAPEGSGIRELFF. Complete variable domain (other parts from reference TRBV28 and TRBJ1-4): DVKVTQSSRYLVKRTGEKVFLECVQDMDHENMFWYRQDPGLGLRLIYFSYDVKMKEKGDIPEGYSVSREKKERFSLILESASTNQTSMYLCATAPEGSGIRELFFGSGTQLSVL.

The chain employs TRBV7-3 and TRBJ2-7; D not resolved. V lost 0 bases, J lost 4 bases, and 13 bases lay in between. Germline assignment: CDR1 SGHTA and CDR2 FQGTGA. The length of the CDR3 is 15 residues. The DNA of the CDR3 is TGTGCCAGCAGCTTAACGTCTAGTGGCGAGTACGAGCAGTACTTC. Amino acids: CASSLTSSGEYEQYF.

V usage is TRBV5-1 and J usage is TRBJ2-1, with TRBD1 identical over 9 bases. V was pared by 4 bases and J by 6 bases, with 5 bases of the junction left unmatched. The CDR3 sequence is 14 residues long. Germline V gene lookup returns CDR1 SGHRS and CDR2 YFSETQ. The CDR3 coding sequence is TGCGCCAGCAGCGTCCAGACAGGGGGCAATGAGCAGTTCTTC. Protein product: CASSVQTGGNEQFF. The full variable domain, with the rest looked up from reference TRBV5-1 and TRBJ2-1, is KAGVTQTPRYLIKTRGQQVTLSCSPISGHRSVSWYQQTPGQGLQFLFEYFSETQRNKGNFPGRFSGRQFSNSRSEMNVSTLELGDSALYLCASSVQTGGNEQFFGPGTRLTVL.

This clone was seen a handful of times. V is TRBV29-1 and J is TRBJ2-3, with TRBD2 matching 14 bases. J was trimmed by 2 bases and V by 6 bases; bases with no gene match: 4. The CDR3 is 15 amino acids. CDR1 is SQVTM and CDR2 is ANQGSEA in the germline V gene. The CDR3 nucleotides read TGCAGCGTCCAGGGACTAGCGGGAGACACAGATACGCAGTATTTT. Protein sequence: CSVQGLAGDTDTQYF.

CDR3 sequence reads: CASSQISGHTEAFF. The CDR3 bases are TGTGCCAGCAGCCAAATCTCAGGGCACACTGAAGCTTTCTTT. V and J are TRBV4-2 and TRBJ1-1; maybe TRBD1 (5 bases). V was trimmed by 2 bases and J by 3 bases, leaving 10 bases between them. The CDR3 is 14 amino acids. CDR1 is LGHNA and CDR2 is YNFKEQ in the germline V gene.

V gene TRBV7-2 combines with J gene TRBJ1-2; D is uncertain. The ends were cut back, 3 bases at V and 0 bases at J, with 5 bases in the middle. Germline V CDR1 and CDR2: SGHTA, FQGNSA. This CDR3 spans 13 amino acids. CDR3 in amino acids: CASSLAANYGYTF. In DNA, the CDR3 is TGTGCCAGCAGCTTGGCGGCTAACTATGGCTACACCTTC.

V and J are TRBV9 and TRBJ1-1; D may be TRBD1 (5 bases). The V gene lost 0 bases and the J gene lost 0 bases, with 12 bases spanning the gap. This CDR3 comprises 16 residues. In germline, CDR1 is SGDLS, CDR2 YYNGEE. The CDR3 protein is CASSVVHGRVNTEAFF. The CDR3 DNA is TGTGCCAGCAGCGTAGTGCACGGCAGGGTGAACACTGAAGCTTTCTTT.

The rearrangement joins TRBV3-1 (or the pseudogene TRBV3-2) to TRBJ2-1, with a tentative D call TRBD1 (5 bases). The germline CDR1 and CDR2 sequences are LGHDT and YNNKEL (reference sequence). The V gene lost 8 bases and the J gene lost 10 bases, with 12 bases spanning the gap. The CDR3 consists of 11 residues. The DNA for the CDR3 is TGTGCCAGCGGTCTGGGGCAGGAGCAGTTCTTC. It is translated as CASGLGQEQFF.

V is TRBV4-3 and J is TRBJ1-1, with 7 bases matching TRBD1. The V and J ends lost 0 bases and 4 bases, in that order; junction bases with no gene match: 14. CDR1 LGHNA and CDR2 YSLEER come from the germline V gene. This CDR3 is 18 amino acids long. The DNA of the CDR3 is TGCGCCAGCAGCCAAGAAGGGGGGACAGTCGGACTTACCACTGAAGCTTTCTTT. Translation: CASSQEGGTVGLTTEAFF.

The V gene is TRBV19, the J gene TRBJ2-2; D gene ambiguous. The CDR3 totals 16 residues. Germline values: CDR1 LNHDA, CDR2 SQIVND (reference sequence). The V and J ends lost 3 bases and 2 bases respectively, with 13 bases between them. The CDR3 DNA is TGTGCCAGTAGTATTCAGGCTCGCTCAAACACCGGGGAGCTGTTTTTT. Encoded protein: CASSIQARSNTGELFF.

This chain connects TRBV2 to TRBJ1-5, with 11 bases matching TRBD1. J was trimmed by 5 bases and V by 6 bases; bases with no gene match: 9. The CDR3 spans 16 residues. CDR1 and CDR2 from the germline V gene are SNHLY and FYNNEI. The CDR3 DNA is TGTGCCAGCAGGGGACAGGGGGGAGTCCCCGATCAGCCCCAGCATTTT. Translation: CASRGQGGVPDQPQHF.

The chain links TRBV28 to TRBJ1-4; no clear D. This CDR3 region has 14 residues. The germline CDR1 and CDR2 sequences are MDHEN and SYDVKM. Trimming cost V 5 bases and J 7 bases, with 14 bases left between them. CDR3 sequence: CASSPITQIEKLFF. The CDR3 coding sequence is TGTGCCAGCAGTCCGATTACCCAGATTGAAAAACTGTTTTTT.

V is TRBV5-5 and J is TRBJ1-2; possible D gene TRBD1, 6 bases. The germline V and J ends were trimmed by 4 bases and 4 bases, with 14 bases remaining between them. In germline, CDR1 is SGHKS, CDR2 YYEKEE (reference sequence). The CDR3 has 14 residues. The CDR3 DNA sequence: TGTGCCAGCAGCCGTGACAGGAACCTCTATGGCTACACCTTC. Protein sequence: CASSRDRNLYGYTF.

The rearrangement links TRBV7-9 to TRBJ2-7, with 11 bases aligning to TRBD2. J gave up 2 bases and V 5 bases, and 5 bases lay outside the gene matches. The CDR3 has 15 amino acids. Germline V lookup: CDR1 SEHNR, CDR2 FQNEAQ (reference sequence). The CDR3 sequence is CASSQTSGKAYEQYF. For the CDR3, the DNA is TGTGCCAGCAGCCAGACTAGCGGGAAGGCCTACGAGCAGTACTTC.

This chain connects TRBV12-3 or TRBV12-4 to TRBJ1-2, with 9 bases lining up with TRBD1. Unmatched junction bases numbered 4, after V lost 6 bases and J lost 5 bases. This CDR3 region has 13 residues. For the CDR3, the DNA is TGTGCCAGCAGCTTACAGGGGGCGTATGGCTACACCTTC. Protein: CASSLQGAYGYTF.

This clone appeared a single time. The rearrangement uses TRBV6-1 and TRBJ2-1; D possibly corresponds to TRBD2 (6 bases). Trimming removed 3 bases from V and 3 bases from J, with 21 bases in between. Per the germline V gene, CDR1 is MNHNS and CDR2 is SASEGT. The CDR3 runs to 18 residues. In DNA form, the CDR3 reads TGTGCCAGCAGTGATACTACCTTGGGGCTAGCGCGCTACAATGAGCAGTTCTTC. It specifies CASSDTTLGLARYNEQFF.

This rearrangement joins TRBV11-2 to TRBJ2-4, with D tentatively TRBD2 (5 bases). Germline loops: CDR1 SGHAT, CDR2 FQNNGV. This CDR3 is 13 amino acids long. V was pared by 3 bases and J by 5 bases, with 8 bases between. CDR3 DNA: TGTGCCAGCAGCTTTAGCGAAGAAAACATTCAGTACTTC. Protein sequence: CASSFSEENIQYF.

The J gene is TRBJ2-3, the V gene TRBV7-9; 10 bases match TRBD2. The CDR3 is 18 residues long. Losses at the gene ends were 3 bases for V and 2 bases for J; bases not matched to a gene: 11. Germline-derived CDR1 and CDR2 are SEHNR and FQNEAQ (reference sequence). The CDR3 loop reads CASSLYSGGTGITDTQYF. In DNA form, the CDR3 reads TGTGCCAGCAGCTTGTATAGCGGGGGGACGGGGATCACAGATACGCAGTATTTT. Variable domain in full (rest from reference TRBV7-9 and TRBJ2-3): DTGVSQNPRHKITKRGQNVTFRCDPISEHNRLYWYRQTLGQGPEFLTYFQNEAQLEKSRLLSDRFSAERPKGSFSTLEIQRTEQGDSAMYLCASSLYSGGTGITDTQYFGPGTRLTVL.

This clone showed up many times. This chain joins TRBV7-3 and TRBJ1-1; no clear D gene. V lost 3 bases and J lost 3, with 8 bases in between. The CDR3 runs to 13 residues. Germline CDR1 is SGHTA and CDR2 is FQGTGA. The CDR3 DNA sequence: TGTGCCAGCAGCTTCTCTTTTGACACTGAAGCTTTCTTT. Its protein product is CASSFSFDTEAFF. The full variable domain, rest sourced from reference TRBV7-3 and TRBJ1-1, is GAGVSQTPSNKVTEKGKYVELRCDPISGHTALYWYRQSLGQGPEFLIYFQGTGAADDSGLPNDRFFAVRPEGSVSTLKIQRTERGDSAVYLCASSFSFDTEAFFGQGTRLTVV.

The J gene is TRBJ1-4, the V gene TRBV24-1; weak D call: TRBD1 (5 bases). Germline CDR1 and CDR2: KGHDR and SFDVKD. The CDR3 is made up of 15 amino acids. Deletions cut 4 bases from V and 6 bases from J, with 14 bases between. The CDR3 protein is CATSDTGGTDEKLFF. The CDR3 DNA follows: TGTGCCACCAGTGACACAGGCGGGACGGATGAAAAACTGTTTTTT.

The V call is TRBV6-5, the J call TRBJ1-3; TRBD1 is a possible D gene (5 bases). The V and J ends lost 2 bases and 4 bases respectively, with 12 bases between them. The CDR3 totals 15 residues. Germline V lookup: CDR1 MNHEY, CDR2 SVGAGI. For the CDR3, the DNA is TGTGCCAGCAGTTACAGGCAGGGTGCCGGAAACACCATATATTTT. Translation: CASSYRQGAGNTIYF.

In nucleotides, the CDR3 is TGTGCCAGCAGCCAAGTTGCCGGGGACAGGGGAGCTTTCTTT. It translates to CASSQVAGDRGAFF. V usage is TRBV14 and J usage is TRBJ1-1; 10 bases match TRBD1. V trimming: 1 base; J trimming: 10 bases; junction bases outside the gene matches: 6. Per the germline V gene, CDR1 is SGHDN and CDR2 is FVKESK. The CDR3 totals 14 residues.